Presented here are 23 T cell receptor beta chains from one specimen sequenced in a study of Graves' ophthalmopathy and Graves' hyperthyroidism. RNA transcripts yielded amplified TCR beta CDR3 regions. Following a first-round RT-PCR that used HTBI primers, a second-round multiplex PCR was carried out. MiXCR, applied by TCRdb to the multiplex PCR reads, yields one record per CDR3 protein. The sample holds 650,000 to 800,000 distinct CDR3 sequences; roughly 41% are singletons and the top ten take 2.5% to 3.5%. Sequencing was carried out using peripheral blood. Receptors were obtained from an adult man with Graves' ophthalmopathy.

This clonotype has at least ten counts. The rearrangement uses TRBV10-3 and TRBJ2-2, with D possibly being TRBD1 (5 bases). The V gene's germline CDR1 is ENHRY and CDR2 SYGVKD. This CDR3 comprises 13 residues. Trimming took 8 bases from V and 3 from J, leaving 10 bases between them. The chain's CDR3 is CAIDQGYTGELFF. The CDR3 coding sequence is TGTGCCATCGACCAGGGATACACCGGGGAGCTGTTTTTT.

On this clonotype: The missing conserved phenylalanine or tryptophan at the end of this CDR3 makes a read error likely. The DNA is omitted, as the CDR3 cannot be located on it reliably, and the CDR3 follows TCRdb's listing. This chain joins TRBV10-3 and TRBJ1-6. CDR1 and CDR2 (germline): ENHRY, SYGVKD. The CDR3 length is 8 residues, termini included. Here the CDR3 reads CAISESKV.

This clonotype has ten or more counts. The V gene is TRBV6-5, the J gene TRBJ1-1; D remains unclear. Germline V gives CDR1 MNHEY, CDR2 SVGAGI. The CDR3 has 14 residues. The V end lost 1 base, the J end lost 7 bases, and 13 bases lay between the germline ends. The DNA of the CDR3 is TGTGCCAGCAGTTACTTGGGTGGAGCATTTGAAGCTTTCTTT. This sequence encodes CASSYLGGAFEAFF.

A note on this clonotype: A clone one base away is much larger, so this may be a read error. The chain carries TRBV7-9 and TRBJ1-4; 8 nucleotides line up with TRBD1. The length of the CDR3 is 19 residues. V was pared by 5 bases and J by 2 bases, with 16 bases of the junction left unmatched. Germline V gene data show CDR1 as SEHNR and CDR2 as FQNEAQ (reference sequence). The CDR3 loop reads CASSTPGGQGLWTNEKLFF. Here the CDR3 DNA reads TGTGCCAGCAGCACACCTGGCGGACAGGGATTATGGACTAATGAAAAACTGTTTTTT.

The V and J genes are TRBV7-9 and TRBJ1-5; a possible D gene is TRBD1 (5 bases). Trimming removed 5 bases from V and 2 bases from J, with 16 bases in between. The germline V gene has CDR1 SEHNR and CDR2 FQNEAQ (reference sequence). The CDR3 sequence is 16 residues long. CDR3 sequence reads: CASSQDHLTGNQPQHF. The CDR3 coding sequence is TGTGCCAGCAGCCAAGATCATCTGACAGGCAATCAGCCCCAGCATTTT.

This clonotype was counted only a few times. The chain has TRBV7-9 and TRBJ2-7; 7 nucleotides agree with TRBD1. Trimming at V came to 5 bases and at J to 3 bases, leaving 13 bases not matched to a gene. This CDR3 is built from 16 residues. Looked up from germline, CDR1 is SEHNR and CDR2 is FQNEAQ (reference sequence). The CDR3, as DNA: TGTGCCAGCAGCCAGGGTTCGGGACAGTCATACTACGAGCAGTACTTC. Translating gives CASSQGSGQSYYEQYF.

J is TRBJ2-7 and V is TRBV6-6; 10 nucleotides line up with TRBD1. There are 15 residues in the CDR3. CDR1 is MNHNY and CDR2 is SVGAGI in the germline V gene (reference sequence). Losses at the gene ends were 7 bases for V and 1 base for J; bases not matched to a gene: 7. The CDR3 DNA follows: TGTGCCAGCATTACCGGGACAGGGGCATCCTACGAGCAGTACTTC. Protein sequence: CASITGTGASYEQYF.

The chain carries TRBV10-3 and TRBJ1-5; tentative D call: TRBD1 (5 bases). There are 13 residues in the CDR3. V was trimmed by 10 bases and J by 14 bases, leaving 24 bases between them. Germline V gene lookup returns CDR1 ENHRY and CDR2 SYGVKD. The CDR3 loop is CASSAGLAADEHF. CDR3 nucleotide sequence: TGTGCCAGCAGCGCGGGACTAGCAGCCGATGAGCATTTT.

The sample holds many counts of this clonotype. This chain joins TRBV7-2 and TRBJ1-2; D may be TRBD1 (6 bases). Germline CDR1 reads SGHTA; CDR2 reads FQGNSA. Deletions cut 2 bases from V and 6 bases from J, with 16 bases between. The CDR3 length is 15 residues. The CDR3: CASSLRTANSNGYTF. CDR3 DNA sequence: TGTGCCAGCAGCTTAAGGACAGCTAACTCGAATGGCTACACCTTC.

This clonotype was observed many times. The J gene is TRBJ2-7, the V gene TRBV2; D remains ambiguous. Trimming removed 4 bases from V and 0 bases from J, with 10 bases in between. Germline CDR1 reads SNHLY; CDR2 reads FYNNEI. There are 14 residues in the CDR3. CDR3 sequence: CASSGDTSSYEQYF. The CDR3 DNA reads TGTGCCAGCAGTGGAGACACGAGCTCCTACGAGCAGTACTTC.

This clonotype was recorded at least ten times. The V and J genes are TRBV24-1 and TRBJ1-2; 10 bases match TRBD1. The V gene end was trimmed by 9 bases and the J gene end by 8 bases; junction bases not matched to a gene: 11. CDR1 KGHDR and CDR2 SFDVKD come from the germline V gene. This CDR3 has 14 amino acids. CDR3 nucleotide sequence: TGTGCCACCTTCCTTGGGACAGGGGTGGTAGGCTACACCTTC. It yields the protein CATFLGTGVVGYTF.

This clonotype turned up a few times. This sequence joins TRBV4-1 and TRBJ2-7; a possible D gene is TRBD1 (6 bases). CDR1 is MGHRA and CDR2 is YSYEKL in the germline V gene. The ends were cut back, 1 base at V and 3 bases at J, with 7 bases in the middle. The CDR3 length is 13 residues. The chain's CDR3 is CASSQAGVYEQYF. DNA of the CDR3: TGCGCCAGCAGCCAAGCAGGGGTCTACGAGCAGTACTTC.

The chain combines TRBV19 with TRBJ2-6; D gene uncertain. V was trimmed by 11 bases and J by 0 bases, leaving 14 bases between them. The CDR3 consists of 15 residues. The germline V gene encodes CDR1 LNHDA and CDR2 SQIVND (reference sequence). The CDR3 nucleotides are TGTGCCTGGTCAGGTGGATACTCTGGGGCCAACGTCCTGACTTTC. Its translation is CAWSGGYSGANVLTF.

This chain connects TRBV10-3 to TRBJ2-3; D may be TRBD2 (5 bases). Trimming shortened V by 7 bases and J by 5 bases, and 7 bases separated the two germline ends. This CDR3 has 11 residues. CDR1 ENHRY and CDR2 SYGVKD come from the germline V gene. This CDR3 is CAITGEDTQYF. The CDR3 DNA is TGTGCCATCACCGGGGAAGATACGCAGTATTTT.

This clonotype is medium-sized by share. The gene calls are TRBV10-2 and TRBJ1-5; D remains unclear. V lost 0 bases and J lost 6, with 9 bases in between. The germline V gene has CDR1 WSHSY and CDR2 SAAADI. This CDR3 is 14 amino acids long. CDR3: CASSESDLGQPQHF. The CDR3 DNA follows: TGCGCCAGCAGTGAGTCGGACCTCGGTCAGCCCCAGCATTTT.

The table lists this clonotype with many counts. The CDR3 loop is CASSLVPGMNTEAFF. The CDR3 DNA reads TGTGCCAGCAGCTTAGTCCCAGGCATGAACACTGAAGCTTTCTTT. The chain is built from TRBV7-9 and TRBJ1-1; no clear D. Looked up from germline, CDR1 is SEHNR and CDR2 is FQNEAQ (reference sequence). V shed 1 base and J shed 0 bases, with 9 bases lying between them. This CDR3 has 15 amino acids.

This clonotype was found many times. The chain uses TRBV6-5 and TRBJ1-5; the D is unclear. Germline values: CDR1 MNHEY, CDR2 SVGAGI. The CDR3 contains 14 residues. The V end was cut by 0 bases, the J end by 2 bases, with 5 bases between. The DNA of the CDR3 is TGTGCCAGCAGTTACTCGACGGGCAATCAGCCCCAGCATTTT. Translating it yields CASSYSTGNQPQHF.

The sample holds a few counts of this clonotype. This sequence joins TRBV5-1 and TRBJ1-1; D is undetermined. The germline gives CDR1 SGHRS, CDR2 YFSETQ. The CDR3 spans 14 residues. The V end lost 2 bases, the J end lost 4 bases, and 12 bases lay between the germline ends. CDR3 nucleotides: TGCGCCAGCAGCTTAAGGGTCTGGAGCACTGAAGCTTTCTTT. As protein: CASSLRVWSTEAFF.

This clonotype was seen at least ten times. CDR3 sequence (DNA): TGCAGCGTTGAATTCCCAGGGGTAACTAATGAAAAACTGTTTTTT. Its protein product is CSVEFPGVTNEKLFF. This sequence joins TRBV29-1 and TRBJ1-4; D might be TRBD1 (6 bases). This CDR3 is built from 15 residues. Germline V gene data show CDR1 as SQVTM and CDR2 as ANQGSEA. The ends were cut back, 2 bases at V and 1 base at J, with 11 bases in the middle.

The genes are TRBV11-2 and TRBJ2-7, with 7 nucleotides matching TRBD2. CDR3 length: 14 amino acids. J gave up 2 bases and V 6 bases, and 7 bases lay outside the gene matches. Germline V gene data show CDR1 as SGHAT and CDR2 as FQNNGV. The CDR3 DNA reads TGTGCCAGCAGTTACTCTAGCGGTACCTACGAGCAGTACTTC. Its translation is CASSYSSGTYEQYF.

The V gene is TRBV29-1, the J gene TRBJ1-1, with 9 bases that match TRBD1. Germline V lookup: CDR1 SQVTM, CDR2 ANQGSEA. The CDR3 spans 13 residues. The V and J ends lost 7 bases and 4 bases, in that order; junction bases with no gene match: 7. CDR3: CSGGTGSITEAFF. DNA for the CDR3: TGCAGCGGTGGGACAGGGAGTATCACTGAAGCTTTCTTT. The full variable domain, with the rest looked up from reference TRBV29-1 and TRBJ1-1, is SAVISQKPSRDICQRGTSLTIQCQVDSQVTMMFWYRQQPGQSLTLIATANQGSEATYESGFVIDKFPISRPNLTFSTLTVSNMSPEDSSIYLCSGGTGSITEAFFGQGTRLTVV.

In DNA form, the CDR3 reads TGTGCCAGTAGTGCGGGACTAGCGGAGACCCAGTACTTC. Translation: CASSAGLAETQYF. The genes are TRBV19 and TRBJ2-5, with TRBD2 identical over 10 bases. With 5 bases clipped from V and 5 bases from J, the junction kept 2 bases outside the gene matches. The CDR3 contains 13 residues. In germline, CDR1 is LNHDA, CDR2 SQIVND (reference sequence).

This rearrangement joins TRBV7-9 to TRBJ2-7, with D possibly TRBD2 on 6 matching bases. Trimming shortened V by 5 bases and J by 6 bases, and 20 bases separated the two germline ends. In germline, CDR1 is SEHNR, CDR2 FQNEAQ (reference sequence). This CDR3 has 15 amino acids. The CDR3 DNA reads TGTGCCAGCAGCCCCCAGGGAGGCAGTTTGGTCGAGCAGTACTTC. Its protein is CASSPQGGSLVEQYF.